What follows describes a single T cell receptor beta chain. Germline CDR1 reads ENHRY; CDR2 reads SYGVKD. This CDR3 has 14 residues. V shed 6 bases, J shed 7 bases, and the junction held 4 bases outside the gene matches. The record originates from a study of control samples from healthy donors and cancer patients. Using immunoSEQ multiplex PCR, the repertoire was profiled, and TCRdb retains in-frame clones only, with some absent. In the table there are 130,000 to 150,000 clones, roughly 94% of which are singletons. The chain employs TRBV10-3 and TRBJ1-6; 9 nucleotides line up with TRBD1. The origin of this receptor is a man between 60 and 70 years old with colorectal cancer. The sample consisted of PBMCs. CDR3 sequence reads: CAISPGQGNSPLHF. DNA of the CDR3: TGTGCCATCAGCCCGGGACAGGGAAATTCACCCCTCCACTTT.